The 2 T cell receptor beta chains below were found in one sample sequenced in a study of T cells after yellow fever vaccination (dated by TCRdb to 2018 to 2020). The receptor library was made with 5' RACE. The sequencer was an Illumina NovaSeq 6000. The raw public data were reprocessed by TCRdb itself: fastp quality trimming at Q25, MiXCR clonotype calling, in-frame beta chains only. Rows are unified per CDR3 protein, each entry keeping the most common DNA and genes. Within this sample are 150,000 to 200,000 distinct CDR3 sequences, with 7% to 10% of them counted one time only. The biggest ten clones account for under 40% of the sample. Sample treatment or condition, as interpreted from the label and publication: live attenuated yellow fever vaccine strain. The sample in question was CD8+ T cells sorted from PBMCs, obtained 45 days after the yellow fever booster vaccination. All receptors come from a man aged 18 to 29 who received the YFV17D yellow fever vaccine.

This chain joins TRBV6-6 and TRBJ1-5; TRBD1 agrees at 8 bases. In germline, CDR1 is MNHNY, CDR2 SVGAGI (reference sequence). The CDR3 length is 17 residues. V lost 0 bases and J lost 0; bases outside the gene matches: 4. The CDR3 DNA is TGTGCCAGCAGTTACTCGGACAGGGAAGATAGCAATCAGCCCCAGCATTTT. Its translation is CASSYSDREDSNQPQHF.

This clonotype was counted ten times or more. The chain links TRBV6-2 or TRBV6-3 to TRBJ2-1; D perhaps matches TRBD2 (6 bases). This CDR3 has 16 amino acids. Germline CDR1 is MNHEY and CDR2 is SVGEGT. V gave up 6 bases and J gave up 8 bases, with 23 bases separating them. This CDR3 is CASSSLAFSPFDEQFF. In DNA form, the CDR3 reads TGTGCCAGCAGCTCCCTAGCGTTTAGCCCTTTCGATGAGCAGTTCTTC.